The present entry profiles one T cell receptor beta chain with its context. This specimen belongs to a study of blood T cell repertoires in COVID-19. Study background: The United States, Italy and Spain were the sources of the acute and convalescent COVID-19 samples. Nucleic acid was either cDNA or gDNA, and it came from T cells, B-cell-depleted T cells, or PBMCs.

In Seattle, patients joined the study during active infection and were tracked longitudinally. CDR1 WNHNN and CDR2 SYGVQD come from the germline V gene (reference sequence). Trimming took off 2 bases at V and 9 bases at J, with 8 bases between the two ends. This CDR3 region has 12 residues. Authors' processing steps: Amplification of reference gene primers was used by the study to estimate nucleated cell counts. Profiled with immunoSEQ multiplex PCR; TCRdb holds only in-frame clones, not every one. V and J calls and clone size come straight from that table; D and trimming were deduced from the DNA. In the table there are about half a million clones, 80% to 90% of which are singletons.

The chain uses TRBV10-1 and TRBJ2-1, with D possibly TRBD2 on 5 matching bases. The TCR comes from a man aged 18 to 35 with COVID-19, enrolled during active disease. Sequencing was done on a sample of peripheral blood. In DNA, the CDR3 is TGCGCCAGCAGTGAGGCTAGCTCTGAGCAGTTCTTC. It translates to CASSEASSEQFF.